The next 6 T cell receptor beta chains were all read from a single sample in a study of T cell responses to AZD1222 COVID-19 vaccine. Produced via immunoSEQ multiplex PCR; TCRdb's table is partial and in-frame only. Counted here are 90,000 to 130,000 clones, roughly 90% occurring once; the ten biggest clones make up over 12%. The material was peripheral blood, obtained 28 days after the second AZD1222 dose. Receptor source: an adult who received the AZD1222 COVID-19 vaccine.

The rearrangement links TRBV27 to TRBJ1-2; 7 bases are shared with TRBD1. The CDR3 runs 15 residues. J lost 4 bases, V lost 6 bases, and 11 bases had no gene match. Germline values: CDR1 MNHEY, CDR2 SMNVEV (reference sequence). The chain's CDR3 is CASRSLYRGFYGYTF. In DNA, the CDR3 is TGTGCCAGCAGGAGCCTTTACAGGGGTTTCTATGGCTACACCTTC.

In nucleotides, the CDR3 is TGTGCCACCAGTGATTTGCGAGCCGCCCCTCACGAGCAGTACTTC. Translating gives CATSDLRAAPHEQYF. The chain links TRBV24-1 to TRBJ2-7; D ambiguous. This CDR3 region has 15 residues. The V end lost 0 bases, the J end lost 5 bases, and 13 bases lay between the germline ends. Germline V gene data show CDR1 as KGHDR and CDR2 as SFDVKD.

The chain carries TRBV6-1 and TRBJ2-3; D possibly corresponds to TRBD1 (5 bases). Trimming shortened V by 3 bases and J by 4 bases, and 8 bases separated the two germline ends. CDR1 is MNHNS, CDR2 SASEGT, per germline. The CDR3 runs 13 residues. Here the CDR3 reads CASSDQGPDTQYF. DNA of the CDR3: TGTGCCAGCAGTGACCAGGGTCCAGATACGCAGTATTTT.

The CDR3 coding sequence is TGTGCCAGTGCCGAGAGTGCAACTAATGAAAAACTGTTTTTT. Its translation is CASAESATNEKLFF. This chain links TRBV27 with TRBJ1-4; D uncertain. CDR1 is MNHEY, CDR2 SMNVEV, per germline (reference sequence). The CDR3 has 14 residues. Trimming removed 9 bases from V and 0 bases from J, with 11 bases in between.

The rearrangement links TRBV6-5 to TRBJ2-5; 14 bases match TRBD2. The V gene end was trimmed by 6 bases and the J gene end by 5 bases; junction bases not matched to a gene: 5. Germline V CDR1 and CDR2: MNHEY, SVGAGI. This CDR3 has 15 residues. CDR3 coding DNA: TGTGCCAGCAGGTCGACTAGCGGGGGGGCGGAGACCCAGTACTTC. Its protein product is CASRSTSGGAETQYF.

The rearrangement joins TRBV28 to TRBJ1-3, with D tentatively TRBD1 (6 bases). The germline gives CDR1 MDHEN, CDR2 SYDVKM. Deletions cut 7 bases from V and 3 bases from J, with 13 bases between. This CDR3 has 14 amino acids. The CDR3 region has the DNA TGTGCCAGCACCCCCGGGGGCGGTGGAAACACCATATATTTT. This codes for CASTPGGGGNTIYF.